This T cell receptor (beta chain) was captured in a study of CD8 T cells in ankylosing spondylitis. Germline V gene lookup returns CDR1 DFQATT and CDR2 SNEGSKA (reference sequence). The CDR3 runs to 12 residues. V lost 1 base to trimming and J lost 1 base, with 4 bases between them. With molecular barcodes, quantitative 5'-RACE was used to make the TCR beta libraries. Via MiXCR, TCRdb re-called the 5' RACE reads, giving one row per CDR3 protein. The sample records about 130,000 distinct CDR3 sequences, about 7% being singletons. This clonotype was seen ten or more times. What it binds is not known. Findings and caveats of the study: A subset of motif variants has previously been described in the synovial fluid and blood of reactive arthritis. About 8 highly homologous variants made up a TCR beta motif that seemed to typify ankylosing spondylitis blood.

Material for sequencing was blood, either unsorted or a sorted T cell fraction (not recorded which). V and J are TRBV20-1 and TRBJ1-1; D ambiguous. The TCR sequence derives from a female donor with ankylosing spondylitis or in good health (not recorded which). The CDR3 nucleotides read TGCAGTGCTAGAGTTCAGAACACTGAAGCTTTCTTT. Protein: CSARVQNTEAFF.